This T cell receptor beta chain appears in the sequencing data of a study of cytomegalovirus exposure and HLA in healthy donors. Vbeta (60) and Jbeta (13) primers were used in the PCR. The table came from immunoSEQ multiplex PCR; TCRdb's copy has only in-frame clones and leaves some out. The sample contains about 200,000 clones, 79% of which appear only once. There are 15 residues in the CDR3. Deletions cut 4 bases from V and 3 bases from J, with 17 bases between. The germline CDR1 and CDR2 sequences are SGHRS and YFSETQ. This clonotype originated in a man aged 50-60 years in good health and CMV-seronegative. The sample taken for sequencing was PBMCs. This chain uses TRBV5-1 with TRBJ2-7; a weak D match, TRBD2 (6 bases). The CDR3 reads CASSPTLSGRYEQYF. CDR3 coding DNA: TGCGCCAGCAGCCCGACTCTGAGCGGGCGCTACGAGCAGTACTTC.